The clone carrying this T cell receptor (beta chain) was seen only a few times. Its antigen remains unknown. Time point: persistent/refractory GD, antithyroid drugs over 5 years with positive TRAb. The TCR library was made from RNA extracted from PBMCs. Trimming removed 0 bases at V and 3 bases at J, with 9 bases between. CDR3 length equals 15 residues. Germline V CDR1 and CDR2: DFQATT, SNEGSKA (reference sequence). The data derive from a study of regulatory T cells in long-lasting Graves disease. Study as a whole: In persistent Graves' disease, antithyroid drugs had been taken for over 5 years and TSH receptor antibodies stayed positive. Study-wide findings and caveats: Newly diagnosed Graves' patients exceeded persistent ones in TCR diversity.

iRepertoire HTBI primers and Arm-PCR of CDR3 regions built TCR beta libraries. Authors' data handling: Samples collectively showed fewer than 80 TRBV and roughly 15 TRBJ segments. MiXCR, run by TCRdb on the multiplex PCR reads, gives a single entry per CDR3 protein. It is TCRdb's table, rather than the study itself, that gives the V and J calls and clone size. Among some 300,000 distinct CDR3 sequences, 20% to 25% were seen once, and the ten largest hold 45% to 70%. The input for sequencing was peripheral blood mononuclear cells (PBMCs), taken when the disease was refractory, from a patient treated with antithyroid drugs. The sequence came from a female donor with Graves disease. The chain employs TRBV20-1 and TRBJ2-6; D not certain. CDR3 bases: TGCAGTGCTAGAGATAAAGGATATGGGGCCAACGTCCTGACTTTC. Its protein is CSARDKGYGANVLTF.